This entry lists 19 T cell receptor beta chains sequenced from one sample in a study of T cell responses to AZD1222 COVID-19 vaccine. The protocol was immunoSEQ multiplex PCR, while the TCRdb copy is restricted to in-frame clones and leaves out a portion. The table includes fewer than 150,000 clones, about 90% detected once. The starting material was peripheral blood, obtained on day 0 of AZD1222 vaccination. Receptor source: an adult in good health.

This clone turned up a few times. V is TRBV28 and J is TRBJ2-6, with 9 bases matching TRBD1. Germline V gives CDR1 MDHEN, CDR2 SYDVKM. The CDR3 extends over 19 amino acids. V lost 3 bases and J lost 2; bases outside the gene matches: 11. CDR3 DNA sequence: TGTGCCAGCAGTTTCCCTCCGGGACAGGGCGTCCCTGGGGCCAACGTCCTGACTTTC. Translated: CASSFPPGQGVPGANVLTF.

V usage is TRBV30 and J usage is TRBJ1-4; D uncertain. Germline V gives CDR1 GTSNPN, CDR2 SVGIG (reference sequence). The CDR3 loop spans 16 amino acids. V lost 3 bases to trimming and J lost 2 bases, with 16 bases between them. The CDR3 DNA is TGTGCCTGGAGGGGCCGAGGCCGCTCGACTAATGAAAAACTGTTTTTT. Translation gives CAWRGRGRSTNEKLFF.

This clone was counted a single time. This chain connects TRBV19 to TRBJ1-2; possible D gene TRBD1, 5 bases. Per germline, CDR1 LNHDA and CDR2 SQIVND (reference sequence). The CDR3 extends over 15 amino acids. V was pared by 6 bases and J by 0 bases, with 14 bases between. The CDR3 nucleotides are TGTGCCAGTAGCACCGACAGCCTCACTAACTATGGCTACACCTTC. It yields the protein CASSTDSLTNYGYTF. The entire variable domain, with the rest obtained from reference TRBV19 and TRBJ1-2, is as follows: DGGITQSPKYLFRKEGQNVTLSCEQNLNHDAMYWYRQDPGQGLRLIYYSQIVNDFQKGDIAEGYSVSREKKESFPLTVTSAQKNPTAFYLCASSTDSLTNYGYTFGSGTRLTVV.

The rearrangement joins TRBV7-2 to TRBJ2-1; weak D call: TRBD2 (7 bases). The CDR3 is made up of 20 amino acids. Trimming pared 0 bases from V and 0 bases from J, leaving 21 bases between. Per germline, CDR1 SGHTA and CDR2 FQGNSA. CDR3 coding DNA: TGTGCCAGCAGCTTAGCTTTGGGCGGGGGCGACTCCAGCTCCTACAATGAGCAGTTCTTC. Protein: CASSLALGGGDSSSYNEQFF.

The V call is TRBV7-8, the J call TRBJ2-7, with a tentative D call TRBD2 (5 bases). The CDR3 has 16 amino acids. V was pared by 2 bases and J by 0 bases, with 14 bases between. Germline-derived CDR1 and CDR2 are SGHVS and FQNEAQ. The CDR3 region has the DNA TGTGCCAGCAGCTTAAGAAGCGGCTACAGCTCCTACGAGCAGTACTTC. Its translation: CASSLRSGYSSYEQYF.

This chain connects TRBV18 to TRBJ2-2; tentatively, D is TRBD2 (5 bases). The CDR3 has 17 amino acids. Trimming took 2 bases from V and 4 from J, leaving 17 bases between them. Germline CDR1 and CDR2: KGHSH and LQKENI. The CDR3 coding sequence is TGTGCCAGCTCACCAGGTACGGCGGGCTGGAGCACCGGGGAGCTGTTTTTT. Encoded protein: CASSPGTAGWSTGELFF.

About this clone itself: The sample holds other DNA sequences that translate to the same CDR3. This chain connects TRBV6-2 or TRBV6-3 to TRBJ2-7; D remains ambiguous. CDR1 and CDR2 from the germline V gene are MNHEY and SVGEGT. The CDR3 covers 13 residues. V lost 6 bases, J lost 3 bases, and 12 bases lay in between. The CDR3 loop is CASSRADGYEQYF. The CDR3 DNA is TGTGCCAGCAGCCGGGCGGATGGCTACGAGCAGTACTTC.

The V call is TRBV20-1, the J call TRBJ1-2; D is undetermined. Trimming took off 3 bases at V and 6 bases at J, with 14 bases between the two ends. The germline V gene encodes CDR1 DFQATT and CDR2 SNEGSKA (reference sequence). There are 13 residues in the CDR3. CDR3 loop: CSASNARKHGYTF. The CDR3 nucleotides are TGCAGTGCTAGTAATGCCAGAAAGCATGGCTACACCTTC.

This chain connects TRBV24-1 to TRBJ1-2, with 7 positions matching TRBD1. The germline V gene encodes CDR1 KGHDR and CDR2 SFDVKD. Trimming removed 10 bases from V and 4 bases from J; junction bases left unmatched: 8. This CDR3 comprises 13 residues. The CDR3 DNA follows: TGTGCCACAGCTGGGACAGAATCCTATGGCTACACCTTC. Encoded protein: CATAGTESYGYTF.

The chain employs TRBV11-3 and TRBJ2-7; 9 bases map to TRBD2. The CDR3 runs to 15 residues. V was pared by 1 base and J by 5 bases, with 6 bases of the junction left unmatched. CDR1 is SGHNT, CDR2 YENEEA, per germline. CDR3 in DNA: TGTGCCAGCAGCTTAGCGGCGGGGGGGCCCCACGAGCAGTACTTC. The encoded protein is CASSLAAGGPHEQYF.

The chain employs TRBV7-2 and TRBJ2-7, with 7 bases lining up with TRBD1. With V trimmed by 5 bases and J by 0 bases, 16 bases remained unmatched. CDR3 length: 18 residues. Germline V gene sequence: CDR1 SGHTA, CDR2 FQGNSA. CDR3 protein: CASSHPSGSRDSSYEQYF. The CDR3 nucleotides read TGTGCCAGCAGCCACCCCTCCGGCTCCCGGGACAGCTCCTACGAGCAGTACTTC.

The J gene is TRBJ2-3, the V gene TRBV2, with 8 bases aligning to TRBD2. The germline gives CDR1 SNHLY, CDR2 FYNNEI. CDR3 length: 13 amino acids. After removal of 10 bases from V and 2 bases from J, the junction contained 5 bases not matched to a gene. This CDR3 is CAKTGGFTDTQYF. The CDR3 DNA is TGTGCCAAAACGGGGGGGTTCACAGATACGCAGTATTTT.

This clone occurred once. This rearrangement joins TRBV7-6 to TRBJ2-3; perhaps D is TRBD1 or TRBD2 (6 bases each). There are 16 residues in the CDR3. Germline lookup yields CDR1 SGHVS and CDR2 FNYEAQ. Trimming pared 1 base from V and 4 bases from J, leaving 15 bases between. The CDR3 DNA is TGTGCCAGCAGCTTAGTTTTGGGGGCGGGGTCAGATACGCAGTATTTT. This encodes CASSLVLGAGSDTQYF.

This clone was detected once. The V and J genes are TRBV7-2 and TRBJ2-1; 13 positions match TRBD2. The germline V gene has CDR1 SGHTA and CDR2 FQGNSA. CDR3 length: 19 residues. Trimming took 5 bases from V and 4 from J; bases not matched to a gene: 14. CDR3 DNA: TGTGCCAGCAGCCAGCCGGGACTAGCGGGGTATAGGGATTACAATGAGCAGTTCTTC. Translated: CASSQPGLAGYRDYNEQFF.

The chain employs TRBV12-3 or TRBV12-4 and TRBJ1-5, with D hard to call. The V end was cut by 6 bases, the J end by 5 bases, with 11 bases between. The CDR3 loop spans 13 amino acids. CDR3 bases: TGTGCCAGCAGCCCTGGGAGGGATCAGCCCCAGCATTTT. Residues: CASSPGRDQPQHF.

The CDR3 DNA reads TGTGCCAGCAGTTACACCGGGGGCACTGAAGCTTTCTTT. It is translated as CASSYTGGTEAFF. V usage is TRBV6-5 and J usage is TRBJ1-1; D is perhaps TRBD1 (5 bases). CDR1 and CDR2 from the germline V gene are MNHEY and SVGAGI. The CDR3 totals 13 residues. V was clipped by 2 bases and J by 4 bases, with 8 bases between them.

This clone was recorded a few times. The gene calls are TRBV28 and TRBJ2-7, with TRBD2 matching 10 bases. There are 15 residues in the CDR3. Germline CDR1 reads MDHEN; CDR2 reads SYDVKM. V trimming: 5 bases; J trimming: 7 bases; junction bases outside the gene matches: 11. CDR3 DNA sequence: TGTGCCAGCAGTGTGACTAGCGGGCCGCGAAGAGAGCAGTACTTC. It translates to CASSVTSGPRREQYF. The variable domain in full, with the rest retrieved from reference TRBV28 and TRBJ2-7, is DVKVTQSSRYLVKRTGEKVFLECVQDMDHENMFWYRQDPGLGLRLIYFSYDVKMKEKGDIPEGYSVSREKKERFSLILESASTNQTSMYLCASSVTSGPRREQYFGPGTRLTVT.

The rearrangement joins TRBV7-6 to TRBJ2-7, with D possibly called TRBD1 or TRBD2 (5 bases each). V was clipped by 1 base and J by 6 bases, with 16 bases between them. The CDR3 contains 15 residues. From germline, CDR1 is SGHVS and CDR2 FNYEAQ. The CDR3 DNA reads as TGTGCCAGCAGCTTAGTTGGGAGCCTAAGGGGCGAGCAGTACTTC. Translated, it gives CASSLVGSLRGEQYF.

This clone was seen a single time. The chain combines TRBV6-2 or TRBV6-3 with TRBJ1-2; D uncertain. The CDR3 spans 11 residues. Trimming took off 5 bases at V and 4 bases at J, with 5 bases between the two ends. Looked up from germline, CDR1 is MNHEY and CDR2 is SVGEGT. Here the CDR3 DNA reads TGTGCCAGCAGTGGAACCTATGGCTACACCTTC. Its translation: CASSGTYGYTF.